Below, 21 T cell receptor beta chains from the same sample are listed, as sequenced in a study of beta chain features in type 1 diabetes (dated by TCRdb to the late 2010s). The library relied on the immunoSEQ multiplex PCR assay. The entire amount of isolated RNA was reverse transcribed using the High Capacity cDNA Reverse Transcription Kit, so the sequenced TCRB transcripts were expressed ones. TCRdb carries this immuneACCESS record with in-frame sequences only. Its versions omit some clonotypes, under half of them owing to an unresolved V gene in the studies checked, with the rest unexplained. The sample yields around 140,000 clones; approximately 9.8% were counted once. Clones ranked in the top ten supply 0.65% of the sample. Sequenced material: central memory CD4+ T cells from blood. These receptors came from a woman aged 40-49 years in good health.

The table lists this clone with a few counts. This sequence joins TRBV19 and TRBJ2-1; weak D call: TRBD2 (5 bases). The CDR3 totals 14 residues. Trimming took 5 bases from V and 7 from J, leaving 15 bases between them. CDR1 and CDR2 (germline): LNHDA, SQIVND (reference sequence). The chain's CDR3 is CASSAGKLSNEQFF. The CDR3 DNA reads TGTGCCAGTAGTGCCGGGAAACTTTCAAATGAGCAGTTCTTC.

The J gene is TRBJ1-2, the V gene TRBV29-1; the D is unclear. Germline V lookup: CDR1 SQVTM, CDR2 ANQGSEA. V lost 4 bases and J 2 bases, leaving 8 bases between the germline ends. The CDR3 length is 12 residues. Here the CDR3 DNA reads TGCAGCGTTGTCGGGGAGAACTATGGCTACACCTTC. This gives the protein CSVVGENYGYTF.

The chain uses TRBV18 and TRBJ2-1; 8 nucleotides agree with TRBD2. This CDR3 spans 16 amino acids. CDR1 and CDR2 from the germline V gene are KGHSH and LQKENI. J lost 5 bases, V lost 1 base, and 7 bases had no gene match. CDR3: CASSPRPGGGNNEQFF. In DNA, the CDR3 is TGTGCCAGCTCACCACGGCCGGGGGGGGGCAACAATGAGCAGTTCTTC.

J is TRBJ1-5 and V is TRBV7-9, with D unresolved. CDR1 and CDR2 from the germline V gene are SEHNR and FQNEAQ (reference sequence). Deletions cut 2 bases from V and 7 bases from J, with 15 bases between. The CDR3 totals 15 residues. CDR3 coding DNA: TGTGCCAGCAGCTTACGGGGTGGAGAGGGCCAGCCCCAGCATTTT. Protein sequence: CASSLRGGEGQPQHF. The variable domain in full, completed from reference TRBV7-9 and TRBJ1-5, reads DTGVSQNPRHKITKRGQNVTFRCDPISEHNRLYWYRQTLGQGPEFLTYFQNEAQLEKSRLLSDRFSAERPKGSFSTLEIQRTEQGDSAMYLCASSLRGGEGQPQHFGDGTRLSIL.

In this sample, this clone turned up once. CDR3 bases: TGTGCCAGCAGCCAGGACAGGGGTAATCAGCCCCAGCATTTT. It encodes CASSQDRGNQPQHF. The V gene is TRBV7-9, the J gene TRBJ1-5, with TRBD1 matching 9 bases. This CDR3 comprises 14 residues. Germline-derived CDR1 and CDR2 are SEHNR and FQNEAQ (reference sequence). V shed 5 bases and J 4 bases; nucleotides not matched to a gene: 3.

J is TRBJ2-5 and V is TRBV6-5, with TRBD2 matching 12 bases. The CDR3 contains 15 residues. Germline assignment: CDR1 MNHEY and CDR2 SVGAGI. Trimming at V came to 10 bases and at J to 4 bases, leaving 10 bases not matched to a gene. Here the CDR3 DNA reads TGTGCCACCTCGACTAGCGGGGGAGCGAGAGAGACCCAGTACTTC. It translates to CATSTSGGARETQYF.

This clone was observed a few times. This rearrangement joins TRBV9 to TRBJ1-1; possible D gene TRBD1, 6 bases. V lost 1 base and J 4 bases, leaving 14 bases between the germline ends. CDR1 is SGDLS and CDR2 is YYNGEE in the germline V gene. The CDR3 runs to 15 residues. Written as DNA, the CDR3 is TGTGCCAGCAGCGTATCATACAGGGAGGGCACTGAAGCTTTCTTT. This gives the protein CASSVSYREGTEAFF.

This clone came up a few times. The rearrangement uses TRBV10-3 and TRBJ2-7; 11 positions match TRBD1. The CDR3 is 16 residues long. With 6 bases clipped from V and 4 bases from J, the junction kept 11 bases outside the gene matches. CDR1 and CDR2 (germline): ENHRY, SYGVKD. The DNA of the CDR3 is TGTGCCATCAGCGACCTTCTGGGACAGGGGGGATACGAGCAGTACTTC. This translates into CAISDLLGQGGYEQYF.

This clone was observed many times. The sample has other DNA sequences that encode this CDR3 too. The rearrangement links TRBV14 to TRBJ2-7, with 10 bases matching TRBD2. Germline V gene sequence: CDR1 SGHDN, CDR2 FVKESK. This CDR3 has 13 amino acids. The junction had 2 bases not matched to a gene; V was cut back by 4 bases and J by 5 bases. DNA for the CDR3: TGTGCCAGCAGCCGCGGACTAGCGGACGAGCAGTACTTC. Translating gives CASSRGLADEQYF.

The chain couples TRBV27 to TRBJ1-2; the match to TRBD1 covers 9 bases. This CDR3 spans 14 amino acids. J lost 5 bases, V lost 5 bases, and 6 bases had no gene match. Germline CDR1 MNHEY, CDR2 SMNVEV (reference sequence). The CDR3 DNA reads as TGTGCCAGCAGTACAGGGGGCAGAGGGTATGGCTACACCTTC. Its translation: CASSTGGRGYGYTF.

This clone was observed a few times. This rearrangement joins TRBV7-2 to TRBJ2-6; D is uncertain. With 3 bases removed from V and 0 bases from J, the gap between germline ends came to 3 bases. The germline CDR1 and CDR2 sequences are SGHTA and FQGNSA. This CDR3 contains 14 residues. CDR3 amino acids: CASSFLSGANVLTF. CDR3 in DNA: TGTGCCAGCAGCTTCCTCTCTGGGGCCAACGTCCTGACTTTC.

The chain recombines TRBV7-8 with TRBJ1-2, with D maybe TRBD1 (5 bases). Trimming shortened V by 5 bases and J by 8 bases, and 18 bases separated the two germline ends. CDR1 SGHVS and CDR2 FQNEAQ come from the germline V gene. The CDR3 totals 14 residues. The CDR3 sequence: CASSVAGWGSGYTF. DNA for the CDR3: TGTGCCAGCAGCGTGGCGGGATGGGGGTCGGGCTACACCTTC. The full variable domain, its missing parts supplied by reference TRBV7-8 and TRBJ1-2, is GAGVSQSPRYKVAKRGQDVALRCDPISGHVSLFWYQQALGQGPEFLTYFQNEAQLDKSGLPSDRFFAERPEGSVSTLKIQRTQQEDSAVYLCASSVAGWGSGYTFGSGTRLTVV.

The chain carries TRBV25-1 and TRBJ2-1; tentative D call: TRBD1 (6 bases). The CDR3 consists of 15 residues. Germline V gene lookup returns CDR1 MGHDK and CDR2 SYGVNS. The V end was cut by 5 bases, the J end by 9 bases, with 20 bases between. CDR3 sequence (DNA): TGTGCCAGCAGTACCGGGACACCCAGAGGGAGTGAGCAGTTCTTC. Residues: CASSTGTPRGSEQFF.

The chain combines TRBV27 with TRBJ2-2; 8 bases fit TRBD2. V lost 3 bases and J lost 7; bases outside the gene matches: 10. The CDR3 contains 16 residues. Per the germline V gene, CDR1 is MNHEY and CDR2 is SMNVEV (reference sequence). CDR3: CASSFSGTRGHGELFF. The CDR3 bases are TGTGCCAGCAGTTTTTCCGGGACTAGGGGTCACGGGGAGCTGTTTTTT.

This clone has more than one count but fewer than ten. The chain links TRBV5-1 to TRBJ2-1, with TRBD1 matching over 11 bases. Looked up from germline, CDR1 is SGHRS and CDR2 is YFSETQ. CDR3 length equals 16 residues. Trimming took 4 bases from V and 6 from J; bases not matched to a gene: 9. The CDR3 region is CASSERSGTGGNEQFF. The CDR3 nucleotides are TGCGCCAGCAGCGAGAGGTCCGGGACAGGGGGCAATGAGCAGTTCTTC.

This clone was seen a handful of times. The chain is built from TRBV28 and TRBJ2-5; perhaps TRBD2 as D (6 bases). Trimming took off 5 bases at V and 4 bases at J, with 14 bases between the two ends. The CDR3 length is 14 residues. Germline-derived CDR1 and CDR2 are MDHEN and SYDVKM. DNA for the CDR3: TGTGCCAGCAGTCGTATCGGAGGGACAGAGACCCAGTACTTC. Translation: CASSRIGGTETQYF.

This clone came up a few times. The V and J genes are TRBV6-1 and TRBJ2-5, with 11 nucleotides matching TRBD2. This CDR3 is 14 amino acids long. The V and J ends lost 10 bases and 4 bases, in that order; junction bases with no gene match: 8. Germline-derived CDR1 and CDR2 are MNHNS and SASEGT. CDR3 sequence: CATDSGGAGETQYF. The CDR3 DNA reads TGTGCCACCGATAGCGGGGGGGCGGGAGAGACCCAGTACTTC.

At least ten counts were recorded for this clone. V and J are TRBV27 and TRBJ2-3; D remains ambiguous. The CDR3 totals 14 residues. Germline V gene data show CDR1 as MNHEY and CDR2 as SMNVEV (reference sequence). Trimming took off 3 bases at V and 0 bases at J, with 7 bases between the two ends. Written as DNA, the CDR3 is TGTGCCAGCAGTTTCAGGTTTAGCACAGATACGCAGTATTTT. Translating gives CASSFRFSTDTQYF.

Here the CDR3 DNA reads TGTGCCAGCTCACCACGGTGGCAGGGTGAGACCCAGTACTTC. This encodes CASSPRWQGETQYF. This sequence joins TRBV18 and TRBJ2-5; D is perhaps TRBD1 (5 bases). The V end was cut by 1 base, the J end by 5 bases, with 11 bases between. Germline CDR1 and CDR2: KGHSH and LQKENI. This CDR3 comprises 14 residues.

This clone was picked up a small number of times. This sequence joins TRBV5-1 and TRBJ2-7, with D unresolved. The CDR3 runs 15 residues. Deletions cut 4 bases from V and 3 bases from J, with 17 bases between. The germline V gene encodes CDR1 SGHRS and CDR2 YFSETQ. CDR3 bases: TGCGCCAGCAGCCCGAGTTCCACGAACTACTACGAGCAGTACTTC. This sequence encodes CASSPSSTNYYEQYF. The full variable domain, in which reference TRBV5-1 and TRBJ2-7 provide the parts outside the CDR3, is KAGVTQTPRYLIKTRGQQVTLSCSPISGHRSVSWYQQTPGQGLQFLFEYFSETQRNKGNFPGRFSGRQFSNSRSEMNVSTLELGDSALYLCASSPSSTNYYEQYFGPGTRLTVT.

The chain couples TRBV20-1 to TRBJ1-2; possibly TRBD1 for D (6 bases). Germline V gene data show CDR1 as DFQATT and CDR2 as SNEGSKA (reference sequence). V gave up 7 bases and J gave up 3 bases, with 9 bases separating them. The CDR3 loop spans 11 amino acids. This CDR3 reads CSVGGDYGYTF. The CDR3 DNA follows: TGCAGTGTAGGGGGGGACTATGGCTACACCTTC.